The present T cell receptor (beta chain) was sequenced within a study of T cell repertoires in cytomegalovirus infection. One entry per CDR3 protein, called by TCRdb with MiXCR from the reads. The sample has around 570,000 distinct CDR3 sequences; 40% are singletons. Trimming removed 3 bases from V and 7 bases from J; junction bases left unmatched: 6. This CDR3 is 15 amino acids long. Looked up from germline, CDR1 is SEHNR and CDR2 is FQNEAQ (reference sequence). This clonotype appeared many times. Its specificity is not known. Sequences were derived from cultured PBMCs, sampled from culture after CMV antigen stimulation. This sequence joins TRBV7-9 and TRBJ2-1; 10 bases are a match to TRBD2. This receptor was obtained from a human donor in good health (CMV status not recorded). Some clones in this sample may be carry-over from other donors' samples. Here the CDR3 reads CASSFSLAGKNEQFF. The CDR3 nucleotides are TGTGCCAGCAGCTTCTCACTAGCGGGAAAAAATGAGCAGTTCTTC.